This record concerns one T cell receptor beta chain sequence. It may be a read error: a sequence one base away is much more abundant. The data derive from a study of molecular identifiers for immune sequencing clone quantification. The CDR3 consists of 18 residues. Each CDR3 protein gets one entry after TCRdb re-called the PCR reads with MiXCR. The data contain about 630,000 distinct CDR3 sequences, approximately 24% of them singletons. Material for sequencing was naive CD8+ T cells from blood, with Jurkat cell RNA spiked in. Specified subset: FACS-sorted CD8+CD4-CCR7+CD45RA+ naive T cells. The sequence was obtained from a human donor in good health. Some libraries in this study had Jurkat cell RNA spiked in. The chain employs TRBV12-3 or TRBV12-4 and TRBJ2-3, with TRBD2 as a possible D gene (8 bases). CDR3 DNA: TGTGTCAGCAGGGGGATAGAGGGACTAGTGGTTGATGGAGATACGCAGTATTTT. Its protein is CVSRGIEGLVVDGDTQYF.